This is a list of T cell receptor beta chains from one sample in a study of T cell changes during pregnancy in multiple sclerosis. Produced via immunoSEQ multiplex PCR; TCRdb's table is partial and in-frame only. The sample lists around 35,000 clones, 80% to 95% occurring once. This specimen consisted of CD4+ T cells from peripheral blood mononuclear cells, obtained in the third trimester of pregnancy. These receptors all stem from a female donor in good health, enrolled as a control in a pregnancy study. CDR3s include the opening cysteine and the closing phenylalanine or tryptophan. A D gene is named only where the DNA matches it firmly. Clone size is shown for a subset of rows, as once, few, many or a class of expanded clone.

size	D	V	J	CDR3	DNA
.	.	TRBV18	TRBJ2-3	CASSGSGVTDTQYF	TGTGCCAGCTCAGGGAGTGGAGTCACAGATACGCAGTATTTT
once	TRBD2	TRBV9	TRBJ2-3	CASSVTSGGPGDTQYF	TGTGCCAGCAGCGTTACTAGCGGGGGGCCCGGAGATACGCAGTATTTT
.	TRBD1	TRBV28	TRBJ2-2	CASHRGAGELFF	TGTGCCAGCCACAGGGGTGCCGGGGAGCTGTTTTTT
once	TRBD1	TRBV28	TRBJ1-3	CASQGTTGGSDTIYF	TGTGCCAGCCAAGGAACCACAGGGGGCTCGGACACCATATATTTT
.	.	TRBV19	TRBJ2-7	CASSKQGLSVGTYEQYF	TGTGCCAGTAGTAAGCAGGGTCTAAGTGTCGGGACTTACGAGCAGTACTTC
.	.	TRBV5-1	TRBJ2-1	CASRSTGFYYNEQFF	TGCGCCAGCAGATCTACAGGGTTCTACTACAATGAGCAGTTCTTC
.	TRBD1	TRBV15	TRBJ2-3	CATSRGKGQGTDTQYF	TGTGCCACCAGCAGAGGCAAGGGACAGGGAACAGATACGCAGTATTTT
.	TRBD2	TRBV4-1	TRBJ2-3	CASSQAFRAGGSTDTQYF	TGCGCCAGCAGCCAAGCCTTCCGAGCGGGGGGGTCCACAGATACGCAGTATTTT
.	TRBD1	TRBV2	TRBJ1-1	CASDRGQNTEAFF	TGTGCCAGCGACAGGGGCCAGAACACTGAAGCTTTCTTT
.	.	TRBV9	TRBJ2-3	CASSVVGGGASDTQYF	TGTGCCAGCAGCGTAGTGGGAGGGGGGGCTTCAGATACGCAGTATTTT
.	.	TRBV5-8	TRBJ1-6	CASSGGTSVISPLHF	TGTGCCAGCAGCGGCGGGACCTCGGTAATTTCACCCCTCCACTTT
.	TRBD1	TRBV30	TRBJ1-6	CAGDRGHSPLHF	TGTGCCGGCGACAGGGGGCACTCACCCCTCCACTTT
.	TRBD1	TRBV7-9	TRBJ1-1	CASSSQGAGAEAFF	TGTGCCAGCAGCTCTCAGGGGGCGGGAGCTGAAGCTTTCTTT
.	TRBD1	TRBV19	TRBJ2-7	CASSRGQGLTYEQYF	TGTGCCAGTAGTAGGGGACAGGGTCTTACCTACGAGCAGTACTTC
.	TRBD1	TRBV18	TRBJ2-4	CASSPGTGKNIQYF	TGTGCCAGCTCACCCGGGACAGGGAAAAACATTCAGTACTTC
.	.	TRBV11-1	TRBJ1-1	CASSPQGRLLNTEAFF	TGTGCCAGCAGCCCACAGGGACGGCTCTTGAACACTGAAGCTTTCTTT
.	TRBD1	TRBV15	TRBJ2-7	CATSRDLRDRGF	TGTGCCACCAGCAGAGATCTTCGGGACAGGGGCTTC
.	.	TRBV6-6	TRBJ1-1	CASRLGEGSEAFF	TGTGCCAGCAGATTGGGAGAAGGGTCTGAAGCTTTCTTT
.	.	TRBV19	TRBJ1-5	CASSGGFQDQPQHF	TGTGCCAGTAGTGGGGGCTTCCAAGATCAGCCCCAGCATTTT
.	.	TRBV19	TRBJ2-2	CASRTGRGTGELFF	TGTGCCAGTCGGACAGGGAGGGGCACCGGGGAGCTGTTTTTT
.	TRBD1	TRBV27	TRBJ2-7	CASRLLTGHEQYF	TGTGCCAGCAGACTCCTGACAGGGCACGAGCAGTACTTC
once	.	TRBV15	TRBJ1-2	CATSNRTYGYTF	TGTGCCACCTCAAACAGGACCTATGGCTACACCTTC
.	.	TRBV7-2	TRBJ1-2	CASSLDIQNYGYTF	TGTGCCAGCAGTTTAGATATTCAGAACTATGGCTACACCTTC
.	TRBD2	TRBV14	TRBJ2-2	CASSRTSGAVGELFF	TGTGCCAGCAGCCGGACTAGCGGGGCGGTGGGGGAGCTGTTTTTT
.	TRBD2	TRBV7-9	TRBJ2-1	CASSMGPTSGGNEQFF	TGTGCCAGCAGCATGGGGCCGACTAGCGGGGGCAATGAGCAGTTCTTC
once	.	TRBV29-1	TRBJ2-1	CSVQGSSWEQFF	TGCAGCGTTCAGGGTAGTTCCTGGGAGCAGTTCTTC
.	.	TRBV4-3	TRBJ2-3	CASSHLLRDTQYF	TGCGCCAGCAGCCACCTCCTTCGGGATACGCAGTATTTT
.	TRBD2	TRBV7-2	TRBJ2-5	CASSLGRGGRRETQYF	TGTGCCAGCAGCTTAGGGCGGGGGGGCCGTCGAGAGACCCAGTACTTC
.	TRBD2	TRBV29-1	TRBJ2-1	CSVGSGLAAYNEQFF	TGCAGCGTTGGTTCTGGACTAGCGGCCTACAATGAGCAGTTCTTC
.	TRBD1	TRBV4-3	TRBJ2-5	CASSQGEDRRKETQYF	TGCGCCAGCAGCCAGGGCGAGGACAGGAGGAAGGAGACCCAGTACTTC
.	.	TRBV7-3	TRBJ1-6	CASSLLGTARSPLHF	TGTGCCAGCAGCTTATTGGGGACTGCCCGTTCACCCCTCCACTTT
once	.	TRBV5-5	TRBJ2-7	CASSSLAQTRDEQYF	TGTGCCAGCAGCTCCCTCGCCCAGACGAGGGACGAGCAGTACTTC
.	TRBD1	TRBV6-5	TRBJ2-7	CASSYRDRGSYEQYF	TGTGCCAGCAGTTACCGGGACAGGGGCTCCTACGAGCAGTACTTC
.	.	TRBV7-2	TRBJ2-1	CASSPNRVQFF	TGTGCCAGCAGCCCAAACAGGGTGCAGTTCTTC
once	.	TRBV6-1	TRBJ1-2	CASSEGANYGYTF	TGTGCCAGCAGTGAAGGAGCTAACTATGGCTACACCTTC
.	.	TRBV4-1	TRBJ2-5	CASSPGGTGKMGTQYF	TGCGCCAGCAGCCCCGGGGGGACAGGCAAGATGGGGACCCAGTACTTC
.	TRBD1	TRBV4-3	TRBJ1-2	CASSQYSPTGGAYGYTF	TGCGCCAGCAGCCAATATTCACCCACAGGGGGCGCCTATGGCTACACCTTC
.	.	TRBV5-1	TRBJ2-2	CASSLSGNTGELFF	TGCGCCAGCAGCTTGTCCGGGAACACCGGGGAGCTGTTTTTT
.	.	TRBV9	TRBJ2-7	CASSEGQGYEQYF	TGTGCCAGCAGCGAGGGGCAGGGCTACGAGCAGTACTTC
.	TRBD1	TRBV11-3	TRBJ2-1	CASSSPGQGTNEQFF	TGTGCCAGCAGCTCCCCGGGACAGGGTACCAATGAGCAGTTCTTC
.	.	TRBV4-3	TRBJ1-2	CASSQDKGGRGTAGYTF	TGCGCCAGCAGCCAAGATAAGGGAGGTAGAGGGACGGCTGGCTACACCTTC
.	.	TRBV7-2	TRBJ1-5	CASSLGALSNQPQHF	TGTGCCAGCAGCTTGGGGGCCCTTAGCAATCAGCCCCAGCATTTT
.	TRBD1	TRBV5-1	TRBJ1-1	CASSFGTGGQNTEAFF	TGCGCCAGCAGCTTCGGGACAGGGGGACAGAACACTGAAGCTTTCTTT
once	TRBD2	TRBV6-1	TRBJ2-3	CASSERIPRGADTQYF	TGTGCCAGCAGTGAAAGGATTCCGCGGGGGGCAGATACGCAGTATTTT
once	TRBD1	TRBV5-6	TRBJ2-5	CASSSQTGPTKETQYF	TGTGCCAGCAGCTCTCAGACAGGGCCGACCAAAGAGACCCAGTACTTC
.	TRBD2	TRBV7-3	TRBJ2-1	CASSLGGNKGEQFF	TGTGCCAGCAGCCTCGGGGGGAACAAAGGTGAGCAGTTCTTC
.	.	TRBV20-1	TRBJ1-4	CSASNQGLFF	TGCAGTGCTAGTAACCAGGGACTGTTTTTT
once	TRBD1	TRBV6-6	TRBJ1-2	CASSHMDRGLNYGYTF	TGTGCCAGCAGCCATATGGACAGGGGGCTTAACTATGGCTACACCTTC
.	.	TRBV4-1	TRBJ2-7	CASSQIRTGYEQYF	TGCGCCAGCAGCCAGATCCGAACGGGCTACGAGCAGTACTTC
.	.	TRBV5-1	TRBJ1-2	CASSHVGEYGYTF	TGCGCCAGCAGTCACGTTGGAGAATATGGCTACACCTTC